The 14 T cell receptor beta chains below all came from one sample that was sequenced in a study of T cells in Graves' hyperthyroidism and ophthalmopathy. What was amplified from RNA transcripts were TCR beta CDR3 regions. Researchers ran a first-round RT-PCR on the TCR CDR3 using the HTBI primer set. TCRdb re-derived calls from the multiplex PCR reads in MiXCR, one entry per CDR3 protein. The sample records 450,000 to 650,000 distinct CDR3 sequences, 20% to 25% being singletons. What was sequenced was blood. These receptors came from a young man with Graves' hyperthyroidism.

This clonotype was seen repeatedly, ten times or more. One junction end disagrees with the germline gene, perhaps due to a read error. The V call is TRBV27, the J call TRBJ2-7; 7 bases align to TRBD1. This CDR3 is built from 14 residues. Germline assignment: CDR1 MNHEY and CDR2 SMNVEV (reference sequence). The CDR3 region has the DNA TGTGCCAGCAGTTTCGGGGACAGTTCCTACGAGCGGTACTTC. Its translation is CASSFGDSSYERYF.

This clonotype was counted ten times or more. V gene TRBV20-1 combines with J gene TRBJ1-2; no firm D call. CDR1 DFQATT and CDR2 SNEGSKA come from the germline V gene (reference sequence). V was clipped by 6 bases and J by 4 bases, with 15 bases between them. This CDR3 has 13 amino acids. The CDR3 sequence: CSARRPLGYGYTF. DNA for the CDR3: TGCAGTGCGAGACGGCCGCTAGGCTATGGCTACACCTTC.

There are many counts of this clonotype. CDR3 coding DNA: TGTGCCAGCAGCTTAGAGAGTCTTCACTACGAGCAGTACTTC. Translated: CASSLESLHYEQYF. The rearrangement uses TRBV7-2 and TRBJ2-7, with unresolved D. Germline CDR1 reads SGHTA; CDR2 reads FQGNSA. The ends were cut back, 1 base at V and 3 bases at J, with 10 bases in the middle. This CDR3 is 14 amino acids long.

In its sample, this clonotype was seen many times. V is TRBV12-3 or TRBV12-4 and J is TRBJ2-7; D possibly matches TRBD1 or TRBD2 (5 bases each). The CDR3 contains 12 residues. Trimming took 6 bases from V and 6 from J, leaving 12 bases between them. The CDR3 is CASRGDEFEQYF. Written as DNA, the CDR3 is TGTGCCAGCAGAGGGGACGAGTTCGAGCAGTACTTC.

The V gene is TRBV11-2, the J gene TRBJ2-7; 9 bases line up with TRBD2. This CDR3 has 15 residues. The V gene end was trimmed by 1 base and the J gene end by 4 bases; junction bases not matched to a gene: 5. From germline, CDR1 is SGHAT and CDR2 FQNNGV. For the CDR3, the DNA is TGTGCCAGCAGCTTAGTTAGCGGGGGCAATTACGAGCAGTACTTC. This gives the protein CASSLVSGGNYEQYF.

There are many counts of this clonotype. The chain joins TRBV7-8 to TRBJ2-5; D is unclear. The germline V gene encodes CDR1 SGHVS and CDR2 FQNEAQ. This CDR3 is 13 amino acids long. V was clipped by 5 bases and J by 6 bases, with 13 bases between them. The CDR3 loop reads CASSLPGEKTQYF. The CDR3 DNA reads as TGTGCCAGCAGCCTCCCTGGGGAAAAGACCCAGTACTTC.

This clonotype came up many times. The rearrangement uses TRBV5-1 and TRBJ1-2; D is ambiguous. Trimming shortened V by 0 bases and J by 3 bases, and 12 bases separated the two germline ends. The CDR3 is 15 amino acids. The germline V gene has CDR1 SGHRS and CDR2 YFSETQ. The CDR3 here is CASSLARAEDYGYTF. The CDR3 DNA reads as TGCGCCAGCAGCTTGGCCCGGGCGGAAGACTATGGCTACACCTTC.

This clonotype was counted between two and nine times. The chain uses TRBV4-1 and TRBJ2-7; the match to TRBD2 covers 9 bases. The V gene's germline CDR1 is MGHRA and CDR2 YSYEKL. Unmatched junction bases numbered 7, after V lost 0 bases and J lost 4 bases. The length of the CDR3 is 16 residues. The CDR3 reads CASSQEGGTSKYEQYF. In DNA form, the CDR3 reads TGCGCCAGCAGCCAAGAAGGGGGGACTAGCAAATACGAGCAGTACTTC.

Many counts were recorded for this clonotype. The chain joins TRBV4-1 to TRBJ2-7; 8 bases map to TRBD2. CDR1 and CDR2 (germline): MGHRA, YSYEKL. Germline trimming cut 4 bases from V and 3 bases from J; bases unmatched to any gene: 17. This CDR3 contains 18 residues. CDR3 sequence (DNA): TGCGCCAGCAGCCCCTTAGGAACAGCGGGGGCCCTTCACTACGAGCAGTACTTC. Protein: CASSPLGTAGALHYEQYF.

V and J are TRBV6-5 and TRBJ2-7, with no clear D. In germline, CDR1 is MNHEY, CDR2 SVGAGI. Between the trimmed V and J ends, which lost 0 bases and 6 bases, there was a span of 9 bases. The CDR3 sequence is 13 residues long. In DNA, the CDR3 is TGTGCCAGCAGTTACTCAGGGTTGGGCGAGCAGTACTTC. Residues: CASSYSGLGEQYF.

Ten or more counts support this clonotype. This rearrangement joins TRBV19 to TRBJ1-5, with 7 bases lining up with TRBD1. This CDR3 region has 12 residues. After removal of 10 bases from V and 3 bases from J, the junction contained 3 bases not matched to a gene. Germline lookup yields CDR1 LNHDA and CDR2 SQIVND (reference sequence). The chain's CDR3 is CATGQINQPQHF. DNA for the CDR3: TGTGCCACGGGACAGATCAATCAGCCCCAGCATTTT.

The chain uses TRBV3-1 and TRBJ1-3; TRBD1 matches 9 bases. With V trimmed by 4 bases and J by 7 bases, 8 bases remained unmatched. The germline CDR1 and CDR2 sequences are LGHDT and YNNKEL (reference sequence). The CDR3 is 15 amino acids. Here the CDR3 reads CASSLGTGHGNTIYF. CDR3 bases: TGTGCCAGCAGCCTCGGGACAGGGCATGGGAACACCATATATTTT.

This sequence joins TRBV12-3 or TRBV12-4 and TRBJ1-4; D unclear. V was shortened by 7 bases and J by 8 bases, with 14 bases between the two germline ends. The CDR3 is 13 residues long. This CDR3 is CASTQAPGEKLFF. CDR3 DNA: TGTGCCAGCACCCAGGCACCGGGGGAAAAACTGTTTTTT.

J is TRBJ1-1 and V is TRBV3-1; TRBD1 might be the D (6 bases). The CDR3 runs 16 residues. Germline-derived CDR1 and CDR2 are LGHDT and YNNKEL (reference sequence). The ends were cut back, 2 bases at V and 4 bases at J, with 17 bases in the middle. In nucleotides, the CDR3 is TGTGCCAGCAGCCAATACACAGGGCGGTCGGGCACTGAAGCTTTCTTT. Translating gives CASSQYTGRSGTEAFF.